This note documents a single T cell receptor (beta chain) sequence. Antigen: not known. Naive-designated CD8 cells lacked CD45RO, were positively enriched for CCR7, and omitted terminally differentiated effector memory CD45RA+ cells. These data belong to a study of shared clonotypes between healthy human individuals. Across the whole study: The cohort comprised a couple of women and a few men. Their ages spanned 18 to 49 years.

The study ran the assay at deep level. An even split of each subset's genomic DNA across several immunoSEQ plates was performed. The repertoire was sequenced with immunoSEQ multiplex PCR; TCRdb's copy has only in-frame clones and lacks some. Of approximately 2,200,000 clones in the sample, approximately 94% were seen once. Study observations and caveats: Exclusively blood specimens were collected; tissue repertoires likely differ.

Looked up from germline, CDR1 is SEHNR and CDR2 is FQNEAQ (reference sequence). There are 14 residues in the CDR3. V shed 9 bases, J shed 1 base, and the junction held 5 bases outside the gene matches. The sequence came from a young man in good health. Some clones in this sample may be carry-over from other donors' samples. The chain couples TRBV7-9 to TRBJ2-2; 7 bases align to TRBD1. Source material: naive CD8+ T cells from PBMCs. CDR3 DNA sequence: TGTGCCAGAGGGGGCAGAGAGAACACCGGGGAGCTGTTTTTT. The encoded protein is CARGGRENTGELFF. Full variable domain (missing parts from reference TRBV7-9 and TRBJ2-2): DTGVSQNPRHKITKRGQNVTFRCDPISEHNRLYWYRQTLGQGPEFLTYFQNEAQLEKSRLLSDRFSAERPKGSFSTLEIQRTEQGDSAMYLCARGGRENTGELFFGEGSRLTVL.